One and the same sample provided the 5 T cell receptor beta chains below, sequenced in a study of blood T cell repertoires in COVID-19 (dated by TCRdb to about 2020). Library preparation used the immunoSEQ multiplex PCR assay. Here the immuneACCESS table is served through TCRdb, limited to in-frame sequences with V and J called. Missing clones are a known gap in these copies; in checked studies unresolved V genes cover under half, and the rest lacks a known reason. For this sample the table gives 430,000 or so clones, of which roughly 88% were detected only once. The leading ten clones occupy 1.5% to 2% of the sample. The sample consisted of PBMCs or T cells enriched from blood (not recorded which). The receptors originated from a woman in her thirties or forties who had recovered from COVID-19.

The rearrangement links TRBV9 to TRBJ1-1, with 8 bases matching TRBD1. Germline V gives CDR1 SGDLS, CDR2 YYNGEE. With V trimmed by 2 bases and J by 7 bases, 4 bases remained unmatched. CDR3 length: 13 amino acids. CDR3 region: CASSVQGAGEAFF. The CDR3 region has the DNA TGTGCCAGCAGCGTCCAGGGGGCGGGTGAAGCTTTCTTT.

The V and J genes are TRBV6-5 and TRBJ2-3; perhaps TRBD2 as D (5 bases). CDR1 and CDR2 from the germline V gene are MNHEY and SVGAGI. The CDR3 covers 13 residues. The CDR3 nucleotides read TGTGCAGCGACTATCCCCTTCACAGATACGCAGTATTTT. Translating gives CAATIPFTDTQYF.

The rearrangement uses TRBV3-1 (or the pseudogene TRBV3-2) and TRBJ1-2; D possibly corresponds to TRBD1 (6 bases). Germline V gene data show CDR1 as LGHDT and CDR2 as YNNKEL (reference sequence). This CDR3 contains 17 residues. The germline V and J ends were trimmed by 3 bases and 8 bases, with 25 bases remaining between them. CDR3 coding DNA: TGTGCCAGCAGCCATTACCAATATGGGGGCGCGTTATCAGGCTACACCTTC. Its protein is CASSHYQYGGALSGYTF.

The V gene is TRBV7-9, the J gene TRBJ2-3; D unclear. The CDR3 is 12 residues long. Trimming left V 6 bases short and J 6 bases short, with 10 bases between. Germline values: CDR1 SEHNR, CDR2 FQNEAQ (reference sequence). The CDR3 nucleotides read TGTGCCAGCAGGATCACCGGGGATACGCAGTATTTT. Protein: CASRITGDTQYF.

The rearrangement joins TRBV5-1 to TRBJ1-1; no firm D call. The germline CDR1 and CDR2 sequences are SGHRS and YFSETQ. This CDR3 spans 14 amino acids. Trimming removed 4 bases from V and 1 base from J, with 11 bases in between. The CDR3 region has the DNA TGCGCCAGCAGCCGGATGGCGGGGAACACTGAAGCTTTCTTT. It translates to CASSRMAGNTEAFF. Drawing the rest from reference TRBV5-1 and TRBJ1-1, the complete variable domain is KAGVTQTPRYLIKTRGQQVTLSCSPISGHRSVSWYQQTPGQGLQFLFEYFSETQRNKGNFPGRFSGRQFSNSRSEMNVSTLELGDSALYLCASSRMAGNTEAFFGQGTRLTVV.